This TCR beta chain derives from a study of blood T cell repertoires in COVID-19. Profiling relied on immunoSEQ multiplex PCR, and the TCRdb table lists in-frame clones only, not all of them. Seen here are around 220,000 clones, roughly four fifths observed once, and the top ten hold over 7%. In germline, CDR1 is ENHRY, CDR2 SYGVKD. The germline V and J ends were trimmed by 2 bases and 1 base, with 5 bases remaining between them. This CDR3 spans 13 amino acids. This clonotype was sampled from a woman aged 80 or over with COVID-19, enrolled during active disease. The sample taken for sequencing was peripheral blood. The chain recombines TRBV10-3 with TRBJ1-1; D is ambiguous. Written as DNA, the CDR3 is TGTGCCATCAGTGAGACAAGGAACACTGAAGCTTTCTTT. This encodes CAISETRNTEAFF.